The 3 T cell receptor beta chains reported below all come from one sample, sequenced in a study of T cells after yellow fever vaccination. A single record per CDR3 protein comes from TCRdb applying MiXCR to the 5' RACE reads. The sample lists 250,000 or so distinct CDR3 sequences, about 7.1% occurring once. This specimen consisted of CD4+ T cells sorted from PBMCs, obtained 15 days after the yellow fever booster vaccination. The receptors come from a man in his thirties or forties who received the YFV17D yellow fever vaccine.

The sample holds a few counts of this clonotype. This chain uses TRBV14 with TRBJ1-1; D perhaps matches TRBD1 (5 bases). The CDR3 extends over 14 amino acids. Germline CDR1 and CDR2: SGHDN and FVKESK. Trimming pared 2 bases from V and 4 bases from J, leaving 11 bases between. CDR3 amino acids: CASSQRDGFTEAFF. The DNA of the CDR3 is TGTGCCAGCAGCCAACGGGACGGTTTCACTGAAGCTTTCTTT.

This clonotype was seen repeatedly, ten times or more. The chain employs TRBV6-1 and TRBJ2-1, with 8 bases lining up with TRBD2. V lost 8 bases to trimming and J lost 6 bases; unmatched junction nucleotides: 9. The CDR3 sequence is 14 residues long. The germline V gene encodes CDR1 MNHNS and CDR2 SASEGT. The CDR3 reads CASSRGGSPNEQFF. CDR3 bases: TGTGCCAGCTCCCGGGGGGGCTCCCCCAATGAGCAGTTCTTC.

The J gene is TRBJ1-4, the V gene TRBV7-2; D possibly corresponds to TRBD1 (5 bases). This CDR3 comprises 15 residues. Germline V gene lookup returns CDR1 SGHTA and CDR2 FQGNSA. Between the trimmed V and J ends, which lost 6 bases and 8 bases, there was a span of 19 bases. This chain's CDR3 is CASRRKAGPGEKLFF. The CDR3 DNA reads TGTGCCAGCAGGCGAAAGGCCGGGCCAGGGGAAAAACTGTTTTTT.